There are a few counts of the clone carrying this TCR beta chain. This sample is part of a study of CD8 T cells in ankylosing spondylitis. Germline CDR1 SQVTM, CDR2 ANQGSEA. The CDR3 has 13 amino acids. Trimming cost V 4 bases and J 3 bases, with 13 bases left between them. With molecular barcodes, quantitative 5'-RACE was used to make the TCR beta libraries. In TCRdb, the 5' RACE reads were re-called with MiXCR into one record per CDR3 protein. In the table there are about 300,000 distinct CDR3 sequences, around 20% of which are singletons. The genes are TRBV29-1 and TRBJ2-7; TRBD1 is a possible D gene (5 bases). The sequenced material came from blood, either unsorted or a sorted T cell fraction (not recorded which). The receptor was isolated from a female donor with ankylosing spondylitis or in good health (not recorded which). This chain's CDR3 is CSVGQGEDYEQYF. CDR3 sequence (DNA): TGCAGCGTTGGGCAGGGTGAGGACTACGAGCAGTACTTC.